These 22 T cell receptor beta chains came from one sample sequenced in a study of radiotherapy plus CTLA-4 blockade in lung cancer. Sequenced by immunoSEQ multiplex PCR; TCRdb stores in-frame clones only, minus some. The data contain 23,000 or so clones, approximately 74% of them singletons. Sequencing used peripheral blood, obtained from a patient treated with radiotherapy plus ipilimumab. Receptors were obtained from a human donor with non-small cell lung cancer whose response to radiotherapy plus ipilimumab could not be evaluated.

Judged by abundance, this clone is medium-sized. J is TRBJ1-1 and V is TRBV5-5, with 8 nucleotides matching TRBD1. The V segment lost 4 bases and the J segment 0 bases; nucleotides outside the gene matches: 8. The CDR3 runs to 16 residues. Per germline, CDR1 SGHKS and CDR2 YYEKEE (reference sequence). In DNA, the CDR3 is TGTGCCAGCAGCCGAGGATCGACAGGGGTGAACACTGAAGCTTTCTTT. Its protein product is CASSRGSTGVNTEAFF.

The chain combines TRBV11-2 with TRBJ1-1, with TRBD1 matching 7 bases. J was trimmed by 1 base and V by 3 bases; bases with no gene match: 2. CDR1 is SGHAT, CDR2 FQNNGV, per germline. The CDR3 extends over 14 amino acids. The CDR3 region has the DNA TGTGCCAGCAGCTTCGGGACAGCGAACACTGAAGCTTTCTTT. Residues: CASSFGTANTEAFF.

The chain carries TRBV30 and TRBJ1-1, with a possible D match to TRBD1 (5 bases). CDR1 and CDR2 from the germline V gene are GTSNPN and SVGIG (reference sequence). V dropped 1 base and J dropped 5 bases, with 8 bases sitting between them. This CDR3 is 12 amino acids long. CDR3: CAWSGGWTEAFF. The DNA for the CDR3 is TGTGCCTGGAGTGGGGGCTGGACTGAAGCTTTCTTT.

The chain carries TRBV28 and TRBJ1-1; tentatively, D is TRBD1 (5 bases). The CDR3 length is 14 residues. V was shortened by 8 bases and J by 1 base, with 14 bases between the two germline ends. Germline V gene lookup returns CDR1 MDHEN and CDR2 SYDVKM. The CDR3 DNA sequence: TGTGCCAGCGACAACAGGCAGAAGAACACTGAAGCTTTCTTT. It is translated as CASDNRQKNTEAFF. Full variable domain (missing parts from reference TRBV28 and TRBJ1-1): DVKVTQSSRYLVKRTGEKVFLECVQDMDHENMFWYRQDPGLGLRLIYFSYDVKMKEKGDIPEGYSVSREKKERFSLILESASTNQTSMYLCASDNRQKNTEAFFGQGTRLTVV.

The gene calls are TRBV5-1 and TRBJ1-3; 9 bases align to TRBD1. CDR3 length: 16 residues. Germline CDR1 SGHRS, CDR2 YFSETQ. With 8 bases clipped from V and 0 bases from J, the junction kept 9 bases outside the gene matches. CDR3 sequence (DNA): TGCGCCAGTAAAGAACCGGGACAGGGCTCTGGAAACACCATATATTTT. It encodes CASKEPGQGSGNTIYF.

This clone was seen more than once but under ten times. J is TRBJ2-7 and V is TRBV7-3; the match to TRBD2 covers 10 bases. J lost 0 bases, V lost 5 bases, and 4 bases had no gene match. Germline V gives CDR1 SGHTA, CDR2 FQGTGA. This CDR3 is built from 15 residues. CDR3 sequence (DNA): TGTGCCAGCAGCGCGGGACTAGCGAGCTCCTACGAGCAGTACTTC. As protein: CASSAGLASSYEQYF. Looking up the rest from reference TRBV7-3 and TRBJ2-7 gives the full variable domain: GAGVSQTPSNKVTEKGKYVELRCDPISGHTALYWYRQSLGQGPEFLIYFQGTGAADDSGLPNDRFFAVRPEGSVSTLKIQRTERGDSAVYLCASSAGLASSYEQYFGPGTRLTVT.

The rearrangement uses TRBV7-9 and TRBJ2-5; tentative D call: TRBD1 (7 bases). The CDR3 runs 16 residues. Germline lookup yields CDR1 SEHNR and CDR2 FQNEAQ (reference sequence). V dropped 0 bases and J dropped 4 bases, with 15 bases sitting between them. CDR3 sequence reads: CASSLAEGKGAETQYF. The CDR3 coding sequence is TGTGCCAGCAGCTTAGCGGAGGGAAAGGGGGCAGAGACCCAGTACTTC.

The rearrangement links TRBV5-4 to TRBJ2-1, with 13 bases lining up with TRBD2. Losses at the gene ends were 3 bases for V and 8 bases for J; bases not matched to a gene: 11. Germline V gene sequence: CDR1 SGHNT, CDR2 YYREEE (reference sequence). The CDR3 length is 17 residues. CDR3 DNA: TGTGCCAGCAGCTCGAAGACTAGCGGGAGGTATGTGGATGAGCAGTTCTTC. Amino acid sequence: CASSSKTSGRYVDEQFF.

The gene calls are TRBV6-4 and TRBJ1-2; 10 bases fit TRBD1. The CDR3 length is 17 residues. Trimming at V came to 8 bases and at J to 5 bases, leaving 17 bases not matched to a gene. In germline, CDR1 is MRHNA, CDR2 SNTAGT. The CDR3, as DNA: TGTGCCAGCTCTCCGACGGGACAGGGGTCGATAAATTATGGCTACACCTTC. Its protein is CASSPTGQGSINYGYTF.

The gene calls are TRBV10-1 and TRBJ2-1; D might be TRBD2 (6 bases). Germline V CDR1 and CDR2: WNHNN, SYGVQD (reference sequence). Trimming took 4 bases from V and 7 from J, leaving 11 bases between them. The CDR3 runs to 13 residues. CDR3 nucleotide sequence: TGCGCCAGCAGTGGACTAGGGTCAAATGAGCAGTTCTTC. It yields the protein CASSGLGSNEQFF.

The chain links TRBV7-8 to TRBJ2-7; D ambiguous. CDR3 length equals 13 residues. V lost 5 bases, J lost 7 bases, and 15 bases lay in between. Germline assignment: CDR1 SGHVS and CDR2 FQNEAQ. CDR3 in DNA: TGTGCCAGCAGCCCAATCTCCGGTGGTGAGCAGTACTTC. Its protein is CASSPISGGEQYF.

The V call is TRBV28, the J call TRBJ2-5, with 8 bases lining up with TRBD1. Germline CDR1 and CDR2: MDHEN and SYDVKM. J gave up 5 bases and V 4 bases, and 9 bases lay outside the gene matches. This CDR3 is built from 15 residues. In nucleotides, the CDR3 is TGTGCCAGCAGTTCAAGGTTAGGACAGGGTGAGACCCAGTACTTC. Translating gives CASSSRLGQGETQYF. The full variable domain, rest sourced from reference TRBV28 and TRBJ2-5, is DVKVTQSSRYLVKRTGEKVFLECVQDMDHENMFWYRQDPGLGLRLIYFSYDVKMKEKGDIPEGYSVSREKKERFSLILESASTNQTSMYLCASSSRLGQGETQYFGPGTRLLVL.

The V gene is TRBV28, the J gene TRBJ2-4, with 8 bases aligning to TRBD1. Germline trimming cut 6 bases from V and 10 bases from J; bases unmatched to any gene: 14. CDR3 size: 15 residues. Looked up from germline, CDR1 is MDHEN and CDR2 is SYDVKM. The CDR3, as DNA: TGTGCCAGCAGCCGTCCCGGGACAGGTTCGGGGATTCAGTACTTC. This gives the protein CASSRPGTGSGIQYF.

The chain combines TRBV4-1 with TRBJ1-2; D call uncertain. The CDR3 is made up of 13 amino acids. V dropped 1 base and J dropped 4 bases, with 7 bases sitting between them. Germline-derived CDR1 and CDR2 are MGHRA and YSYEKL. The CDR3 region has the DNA TGCGCCAGCAGCCAAGTCCCGCGCTATGGCTACACCTTC. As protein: CASSQVPRYGYTF.

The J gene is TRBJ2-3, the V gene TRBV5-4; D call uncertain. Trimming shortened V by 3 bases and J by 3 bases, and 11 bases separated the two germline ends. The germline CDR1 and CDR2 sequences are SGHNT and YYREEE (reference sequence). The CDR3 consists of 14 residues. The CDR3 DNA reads TGTGCCAGCAGCTCGCCCACAGATACAGATACGCAGTATTTT. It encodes CASSSPTDTDTQYF.

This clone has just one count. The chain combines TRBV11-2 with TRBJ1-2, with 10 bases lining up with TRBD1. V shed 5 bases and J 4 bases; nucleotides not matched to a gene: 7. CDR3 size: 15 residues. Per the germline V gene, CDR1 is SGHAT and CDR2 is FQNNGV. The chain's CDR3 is CASSRQGADGYGYTF. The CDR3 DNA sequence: TGTGCCAGCAGCAGACAGGGGGCGGACGGCTATGGCTACACCTTC.

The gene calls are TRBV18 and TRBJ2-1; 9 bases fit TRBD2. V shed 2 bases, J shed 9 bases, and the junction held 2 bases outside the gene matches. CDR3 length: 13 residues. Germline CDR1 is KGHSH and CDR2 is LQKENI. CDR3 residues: CASSPGSGGEQFF. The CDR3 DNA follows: TGTGCCAGCTCACCAGGTAGCGGGGGTGAGCAGTTCTTC.

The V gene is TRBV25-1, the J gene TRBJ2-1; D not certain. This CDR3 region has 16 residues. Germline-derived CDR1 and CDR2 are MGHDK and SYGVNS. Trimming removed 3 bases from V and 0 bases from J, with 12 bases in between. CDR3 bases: TGTGCCAGCAGTGACCTGAGGTCCAGCTCCTACAATGAGCAGTTCTTC. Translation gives CASSDLRSSSYNEQFF.

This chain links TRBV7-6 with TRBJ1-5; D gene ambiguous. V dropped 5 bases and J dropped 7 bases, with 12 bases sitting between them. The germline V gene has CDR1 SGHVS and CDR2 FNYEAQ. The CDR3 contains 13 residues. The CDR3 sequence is CASSAFEGQPQHF. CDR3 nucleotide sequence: TGTGCCAGCAGCGCGTTCGAGGGACAGCCCCAGCATTTT.

CDR3 sequence reads: CASSQDRGGSDETQYF. DNA of the CDR3: TGTGCCAGCAGCCAAGATAGGGGGGGCTCGGATGAGACCCAGTACTTC. This chain uses TRBV4-2 with TRBJ2-5, with D possibly being TRBD2 (7 bases). Germline V gives CDR1 LGHNA, CDR2 YNFKEQ. V shed 0 bases and J shed 5 bases, with 16 bases lying between them. This CDR3 is built from 16 residues.

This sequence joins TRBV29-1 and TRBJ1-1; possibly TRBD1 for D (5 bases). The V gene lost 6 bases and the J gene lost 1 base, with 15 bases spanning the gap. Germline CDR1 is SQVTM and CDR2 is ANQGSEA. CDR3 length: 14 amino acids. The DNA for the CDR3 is TGCAGCGTCGCAGGGCCGAACAGGAACACTGAAGCTTTCTTT. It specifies CSVAGPNRNTEAFF.

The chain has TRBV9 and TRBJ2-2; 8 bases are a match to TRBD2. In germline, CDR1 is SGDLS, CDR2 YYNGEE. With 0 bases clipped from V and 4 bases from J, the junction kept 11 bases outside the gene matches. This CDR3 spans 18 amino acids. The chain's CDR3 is CASSVVPPGGDGTGELFF. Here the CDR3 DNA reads TGTGCCAGCAGCGTAGTCCCCCCGGGGGGGGACGGCACCGGGGAGCTGTTTTTT. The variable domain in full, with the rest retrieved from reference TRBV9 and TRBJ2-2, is DSGVTQTPKHLITATGQRVTLRCSPRSGDLSVYWYQQSLDQGLQFLIQYYNGEERAKGNILERFSAQQFPDLHSELNLSSLELGDSALYFCASSVVPPGGDGTGELFFGEGSRLTVL.